This T cell receptor beta chain was captured in a study of blood T cell repertoires in COVID-19. Study-wide context: Sources were T cells, B-cell-depleted T cells, or PBMCs; the material itself was cDNA or gDNA.

In the original processing: Using reference gene primer amplification, nucleated cell counts were estimated. TCRdb's table, derived via immunoSEQ multiplex PCR, lists solely in-frame clones and lacks some. That table furnishes V, J and clone size, whereas the DNA furnished D and trimming. The table includes about 200,000 clones, around nine tenths detected once. Participant reports of clinical history set cohort assignment. CDR3 size: 15 residues. Germline CDR1 and CDR2: MDHEN and SYDVKM. V lost 5 bases to trimming and J lost 1 base; unmatched junction nucleotides: 7. The receptor was isolated from a woman aged 25 to 39 with acute COVID-19. Source material: PBMCs or T cells enriched from blood (not recorded which). The chain is built from TRBV28 and TRBJ1-1, with 7 positions matching TRBD1. The CDR3 spells CASSEVDRPNTEAFF. The DNA of the CDR3 is TGTGCCAGCAGTGAGGTGGACAGGCCGAACACTGAAGCTTTCTTT.